A single sample is the source of the 30 T cell receptor beta chains below, sequenced in a study of cytomegalovirus exposure and HLA in healthy donors. Use of 60 Vbeta and 13 Jbeta primers characterized the PCR. Generated by immunoSEQ multiplex PCR, the TCRdb table keeps only in-frame clones and is missing some. The table counts just over 150,000 clones; under 2.5% lies in the top ten. Material for sequencing was PBMCs. Source of these receptors: a man aged 25-40 years in good health and CMV-seronegative.

The CDR3 DNA reads TGTGCCAGCAGCCAAGGCCCCGGGACAGGGGGCCGCGAGCAGTACTTC. Translation gives CASSQGPGTGGREQYF. This rearrangement joins TRBV14 to TRBJ2-7, with TRBD1 matching 12 bases. J lost 6 bases, V lost 1 base, and 7 bases had no gene match. This CDR3 region has 16 residues. The V gene's germline CDR1 is SGHDN and CDR2 FVKESK.

The chain is built from TRBV12-2 and TRBJ2-1; TRBD2 is the table's D call, not checked against the DNA. TRBV12-2 is a known pseudogene. The CDR3 covers 10 residues. The CDR3 sequence: CASRLAPEFF. The CDR3 DNA reads as TGTGCAAGTCGCTTAGCCCCGGAGTTCTTC.

The J gene is TRBJ1-2, the V gene TRBV14; unclear D gene. Looked up from germline, CDR1 is SGHDN and CDR2 is FVKESK. The CDR3 is made up of 14 amino acids. Trimming shortened V by 3 bases and J by 3 bases, and 11 bases separated the two germline ends. The CDR3 here is CASSHKTEYYGYTF. DNA for the CDR3: TGTGCCAGCAGCCATAAAACTGAATACTATGGCTACACCTTC.

The CDR3 DNA follows: TGCGCCAGCAGTCAATCGCCAGAGGATTCACCCCTCCACTTT. This codes for CASSQSPEDSPLHF. The V and J genes are TRBV23-1 and TRBJ1-6; no clear D gene. TRBV23-1 is an ORF, with its function uncertain. The CDR3 spans 14 residues. Trimming pared 0 bases from V and 8 bases from J, leaving 8 bases between.

The V call is TRBV29-1, the J call TRBJ2-5; perhaps TRBD1 as D (6 bases). The length of the CDR3 is 13 residues. CDR1 SQVTM and CDR2 ANQGSEA come from the germline V gene. V gave up 7 bases and J gave up 3 bases, with 15 bases separating them. CDR3 protein: CSGYGSGEETQYF. DNA for the CDR3: TGCAGCGGTTATGGTTCAGGGGAAGAGACCCAGTACTTC.

J is TRBJ1-4 and V is TRBV5-1; D unclear. CDR3 size: 14 residues. The germline V gene encodes CDR1 SGHRS and CDR2 YFSETQ. Trimming stripped 5 bases from V and 3 bases from J, with 11 bases between. The CDR3 is CASSLVAANEKLFF. DNA of the CDR3: TGCGCCAGCAGTCTTGTGGCGGCTAATGAAAAACTGTTTTTT.

The V call is TRBV10-3, the J call TRBJ1-1; no clear D. This CDR3 contains 13 residues. Germline CDR1 reads ENHRY; CDR2 reads SYGVKD. V lost 2 bases and J 1 base, leaving 5 bases between the germline ends. CDR3: CAISETENTEAFF. The CDR3 DNA is TGTGCCATCAGTGAGACAGAGAACACTGAAGCTTTCTTT.

The chain joins TRBV2 to TRBJ1-1; 7 bases agree with TRBD1. In germline, CDR1 is SNHLY, CDR2 FYNNEI. The CDR3 sequence is 13 residues long. The junction had 8 bases not matched to a gene; V was cut back by 8 bases and J by 5 bases. The DNA for the CDR3 is TGTGCCAGCCAGGGGGATGGGATAACTGAAGCTTTCTTT. As protein: CASQGDGITEAFF.

The J gene is TRBJ2-1, the V gene TRBV12-1; the table's D call, TRBD2, was not checked against the DNA. TRBV12-1 is a recognized pseudogene. The CDR3 runs to 17 residues. In DNA, the CDR3 is TGTGCCAGCAGCCCGGGGACTAGCGGGAGGGTGGACAATGAGCAGTTCTTC. Its translation is CASSPGTSGRVDNEQFF.

The chain links TRBV2 to TRBJ2-1; D is possibly TRBD1 (5 bases). CDR1 and CDR2 (germline): SNHLY, FYNNEI. The CDR3 has 14 residues. V was clipped by 6 bases and J by 8 bases, with 17 bases between them. CDR3 in amino acids: CASSRTPPWDEQFF. The CDR3 region has the DNA TGTGCCAGCAGCCGGACACCCCCCTGGGATGAGCAGTTCTTC.

The chain carries TRBV7-2 and TRBJ1-1; maybe TRBD1 (6 bases). Germline CDR1 SGHTA, CDR2 FQGNSA. V lost 4 bases and J 6 bases, leaving 21 bases between the germline ends. CDR3 length equals 16 residues. For the CDR3, the DNA is TGTGCCAGCAGCTCGGGTCAGGGGTTGGGGGTCTCTGAAGCTTTCTTT. It specifies CASSSGQGLGVSEAFF.

The J gene is TRBJ2-7, the V gene TRBV4-2; 8 nucleotides align to TRBD1. With 8 bases clipped from V and 0 bases from J, the junction kept 9 bases outside the gene matches. The CDR3 covers 15 residues. Per germline, CDR1 LGHNA and CDR2 YNFKEQ. The CDR3 loop is CASGDQQGVSYEQYF. The CDR3 DNA is TGTGCCAGCGGGGATCAACAGGGGGTCTCCTACGAGCAGTACTTC.

The DNA of the CDR3 is TGTGCCAGCTCCCCAATGGGGAGTAACACAGATACGCAGTATTTT. Translating it yields CASSPMGSNTDTQYF. The genes are TRBV18 and TRBJ2-3, with a tentative D call TRBD2 (5 bases). Per germline, CDR1 KGHSH and CDR2 LQKENI. The CDR3 has 15 amino acids. V lost 6 bases and J lost 2, with 15 bases in between.

The chain uses TRBV4-1 and TRBJ2-2; possibly TRBD1 for D (5 bases). V gave up 4 bases and J gave up 5 bases, with 11 bases separating them. This CDR3 comprises 14 residues. The germline V gene has CDR1 MGHRA and CDR2 YSYEKL. The CDR3 DNA sequence: TGCGCCAGCAGCCGACAGCGTGGGACCGGGGAGCTGTTTTTT. Translated: CASSRQRGTGELFF.

The chain combines TRBV11-2 with TRBJ1-2, with TRBD1 matching over 9 bases. Germline assignment: CDR1 SGHAT and CDR2 FQNNGV. V was pared by 5 bases and J by 4 bases, with 2 bases of the junction left unmatched. The CDR3 runs to 13 residues. The DNA for the CDR3 is TGTGCCAGCAGCCGGGGACAGGGCTATGGCTACACCTTC. Translating it yields CASSRGQGYGYTF.

The chain uses TRBV27 and TRBJ1-5; D is ambiguous. Germline-derived CDR1 and CDR2 are MNHEY and SMNVEV (reference sequence). Trimming stripped 0 bases from V and 8 bases from J, with 11 bases between. This CDR3 region has 14 residues. The CDR3: CASSLSFRSEPQHF. For the CDR3, the DNA is TGTGCCAGCAGTTTATCGTTCAGATCCGAGCCCCAGCATTTT.

V gene TRBV5-1 combines with J gene TRBJ2-1; D perhaps matches TRBD2 (6 bases). With 1 base removed from V and 9 bases from J, the gap between germline ends came to 8 bases. This CDR3 is built from 12 residues. Germline V gives CDR1 SGHRS, CDR2 YFSETQ. The CDR3 loop is CASSLPGVEQFF. The CDR3 DNA follows: TGCGCCAGCAGCTTGCCGGGAGTTGAGCAGTTCTTC.

This rearrangement joins TRBV29-1 to TRBJ1-1; 9 nucleotides align to TRBD1. Germline values: CDR1 SQVTM, CDR2 ANQGSEA. Trimming removed 3 bases from V and 4 bases from J; junction bases left unmatched: 3. The CDR3 has 13 residues. CDR3 sequence (DNA): TGCAGCGTTGAGGGACAGGGTGGCACTGAAGCTTTCTTT. Its protein is CSVEGQGGTEAFF.

V and J are TRBV6-6 and TRBJ2-1, with 7 bases identical to TRBD2. The CDR3 runs to 15 residues. Looked up from germline, CDR1 is MNHNY and CDR2 is SVGAGI (reference sequence). After removal of 3 bases from V and 4 bases from J, the junction contained 6 bases not matched to a gene. The CDR3 protein is CASSYGGSLYNEQFF. CDR3 coding DNA: TGTGCCAGCAGTTATGGCGGGAGCCTTTACAATGAGCAGTTCTTC.

The genes are TRBV29-1 and TRBJ2-3; 10 bases match TRBD2. This CDR3 spans 14 amino acids. Germline-derived CDR1 and CDR2 are SQVTM and ANQGSEA. With 5 bases clipped from V and 3 bases from J, the junction kept 5 bases outside the gene matches. Written as DNA, the CDR3 is TGCAGCGTTTATCCGGGACTAGCGACAGATACGCAGTATTTT. Residues: CSVYPGLATDTQYF.

This chain links TRBV28 with TRBJ2-1, with 11 bases lining up with TRBD2. The CDR3 has 14 amino acids. V lost 8 bases, J lost 4 bases, and 4 bases stayed unmatched. The germline gives CDR1 MDHEN, CDR2 SYDVKM. The CDR3: CASCRLAGYNEQFF. The DNA of the CDR3 is TGTGCCAGCTGTCGACTAGCGGGATACAATGAGCAGTTCTTC.

The chain couples TRBV28 to TRBJ1-1; the D gene is possibly TRBD1 (6 bases). The CDR3 length is 11 residues. V dropped 4 bases and J dropped 11 bases, with 11 bases sitting between them. From germline, CDR1 is MDHEN and CDR2 SYDVKM. The CDR3 DNA follows: TGTGCCAGCAGTTCGTACAGGGATGCTTTCTTT. It is translated as CASSSYRDAFF.

The chain has TRBV9 and TRBJ2-1, with 7 bases matching TRBD1. The CDR3 length is 13 residues. Germline V gene sequence: CDR1 SGDLS, CDR2 YYNGEE. The V segment lost 3 bases and the J segment 4 bases; nucleotides outside the gene matches: 1. This chain's CDR3 is CASSAGGYNEQFF. The CDR3 DNA is TGTGCCAGCAGCGCAGGGGGTTACAATGAGCAGTTCTTC.

The chain recombines TRBV5-1 with TRBJ2-1; TRBD2 matches 11 bases. With V trimmed by 0 bases and J by 6 bases, 2 bases remained unmatched. The length of the CDR3 is 15 residues. Germline values: CDR1 SGHRS, CDR2 YFSETQ. CDR3 in amino acids: CASSLDLAGGNEQFF. CDR3 sequence (DNA): TGCGCCAGCAGCTTGGATCTAGCGGGAGGCAATGAGCAGTTCTTC.

V gene TRBV27 combines with J gene TRBJ2-5; 11 bases are shared with TRBD2. This CDR3 has 16 residues. Germline V lookup: CDR1 MNHEY, CDR2 SMNVEV (reference sequence). V gave up 5 bases and J gave up 5 bases; unmatched junction bases: 10. The CDR3 coding sequence is TGTGCCAGCAGTCCTCGGGGTAGCGGGAGGGGGGAGACCCAGTACTTC. The encoded protein is CASSPRGSGRGETQYF.

With regard to this clone: The same CDR3 is also encoded by other DNA sequences in this sample. The chain employs TRBV28 and TRBJ1-2; TRBD1 is a possible D gene (6 bases). Per the germline V gene, CDR1 is MDHEN and CDR2 is SYDVKM. The CDR3 spans 13 residues. With 2 bases removed from V and 4 bases from J, the gap between germline ends came to 8 bases. CDR3 amino acids: CASSLRGGYGYTF. As DNA, the CDR3 is TGTGCCAGCAGTTTAAGAGGGGGCTATGGCTACACCTTC.

CDR3 coding DNA: TGTGCCAGCAGTTTCAGGGACTCGAACTATGGCTACACCTTC. Its translation: CASSFRDSNYGYTF. The chain employs TRBV6-5 and TRBJ1-2; tentatively, D is TRBD1 (5 bases). V lost 4 bases and J 2 bases, leaving 11 bases between the germline ends. Germline CDR1 is MNHEY and CDR2 is SVGAGI. The CDR3 has 14 residues.

The chain has TRBV25-1 and TRBJ2-1; TRBD2 matches 9 bases. CDR3 size: 16 residues. Germline V gives CDR1 MGHDK, CDR2 SYGVNS. Trimming removed 6 bases from V and 10 bases from J; junction bases left unmatched: 16. The CDR3 sequence is CASSPGGSGSYEEQFF. As DNA, the CDR3 is TGTGCCAGCAGCCCCGGGGGTAGCGGGAGCTATGAGGAGCAGTTCTTC.

The V gene is TRBV28, the J gene TRBJ1-1; tentatively, D is TRBD1 (6 bases). Germline V gives CDR1 MDHEN, CDR2 SYDVKM. The CDR3 totals 14 residues. V was pared by 9 bases and J by 1 base, with 15 bases between. CDR3 residues: CASRAGAPNTEAFF. In DNA, the CDR3 is TGTGCCAGTAGAGCAGGGGCCCCGAACACTGAAGCTTTCTTT.

The chain uses TRBV18 and TRBJ1-2; perhaps TRBD1 as D (6 bases). The CDR3 is 16 residues long. CDR1 and CDR2 (germline): KGHSH, LQKENI. The V gene lost 1 base and the J gene lost 5 bases, with 17 bases spanning the gap. Written as DNA, the CDR3 is TGTGCCAGCTCACCACGGCGAGCGGGGGCCCTGTATGGCTACACCTTC. This codes for CASSPRRAGALYGYTF.